Listed here are 31 T cell receptor beta chains from one sample, sequenced in a study of tumor-infiltrating lymphocytes in primary liver carcinoma. Unsorted bulk tissue, roughly 19-34 mg of it, served as the source for co-extraction of RNA and DNA. Starting from approximately 0.45 ug of total RNA, TCR beta cDNA was produced with a primer in the constant region. Generation of the TCR beta libraries relied on three nested multiplex PCR rounds using slightly modified ARM-PCR. The two initial PCR rounds, about 9 cycles each, used TRBV1-TRBV30 forward and C-beta reverse primers. TCRdb reanalysed the multiplex PCR reads using MiXCR and keeps one entry per CDR3 protein. The sample comprises some 95,000 distinct CDR3 sequences, just over 65% of which are singletons, and around 27% rests with the top ten. The sequencing sample was made of tumor-adjacent normal liver tissue. The source is a man aged 35 to 55 with primary liver carcinoma and hepatitis B virus infection.

Details on this clonotype: A clone one base away is much larger, so this may be a read error. The V gene is TRBV5-5, the J gene TRBJ2-5; TRBD2 matches at 11 bases. J was trimmed by 7 bases and V by 3 bases; bases with no gene match: 8. The CDR3 is made up of 15 amino acids. Germline V lookup: CDR1 SGHKS, CDR2 YYEKEE (reference sequence). The CDR3 DNA sequence: TGTGCCAGCAGCTACACTAGCGGGAGACGGGGGACCCAGTACTTC. Amino acids: CASSYTSGRRGTQYF.

Points on this clonotype: The junction departs from the called germline gene at one end, perhaps through a read error. V and J are TRBV12-3 or TRBV12-4 and TRBJ2-7; D call uncertain. The CDR3 totals 12 residues. CDR3 amino acids: CASSENSYELYF. The CDR3, as DNA: TGTGCCAGCTCTGAGAACTCCTACGAGCTGTACTTC.

As to this clonotype: Given the absence of the conserved phenylalanine or tryptophan at the CDR3 end, a read error is likely. V gene TRBV6-2 or TRBV6-3 combines with J gene TRBJ2-1, with a possible D match to TRBD2 (6 bases). Looked up from germline, CDR1 is MNHEY and CDR2 is SVGEGT. The CDR3 has 15 residues. In DNA, the CDR3 is TGTGCCTGCAGTTACTCGACTAGTAGCAGCAATGAGCAGTTCTTA. This translates into CACSYSTSSSNEQFL.

A note on this clonotype: Relative to the germline gene, one junction end is altered; a read error may explain this. The chain couples TRBV6-1 to TRBJ2-7; TRBD2 is a possible D gene (5 bases). The CDR3 runs 13 residues. Germline CDR1 MNHNS, CDR2 SASEGT. The CDR3 is CTSSAPGTHEQYF. The DNA of the CDR3 is TGTACCAGCAGTGCCCCGGGAACCCACGAGCAGTACTTT.

This chain links TRBV7-2 with TRBJ2-7; 10 bases are a match to TRBD2. V was pared by 3 bases and J by 2 bases, with 7 bases of the junction left unmatched. The CDR3 extends over 16 amino acids. CDR1 and CDR2 (germline): SGHTA, FQGNSA. CDR3 protein: CASSFDSAGGAYEQYF. In nucleotides, the CDR3 is TGTGCCAGCAGCTTCGACTCAGCGGGAGGGGCCTACGAGCAGTACTTC.

This clonotype came up many times. The chain combines TRBV30 with TRBJ1-2; D not resolved. V was trimmed by 0 bases and J by 4 bases, leaving 6 bases between them. Per germline, CDR1 GTSNPN and CDR2 SVGIG (reference sequence). The CDR3 contains 12 residues. CDR3 coding DNA: TGTGCCTGGAGTGTGGGAGGCTATGGCTACACCTTC. This gives the protein CAWSVGGYGYTF.

In regard to this clonotype: An end of the junction does not agree with germline; a read error may underlie this. This chain joins TRBV11-1 and TRBJ2-2; TRBD2 might be the D (5 bases). CDR3 size: 15 residues. Germline V gene lookup returns CDR1 SGHAT and CDR2 FQDESV (reference sequence). The CDR3 DNA is TGTGACAGCAGCCCGGAGAGGGTGGGCACCGGGGAGTTGTTTTTT. Translating gives CDSSPERVGTGELFF. Looking up the rest from reference TRBV11-1 and TRBJ2-2 gives the full variable domain: EAEVAQSPRYKITEKSQAVAFWCDPISGHATLYWYRQILGQGPELLVQFQDESVVDDSQLPKDRFSAERLKGVDSTLKIQPAELGDSAMYLCDSSPERVGTGELFFGEGSRLTVL.

This clonotype has only one observation. One end of the junction is discordant with germline, which a read error may explain. V gene TRBV11-3 combines with J gene TRBJ2-7; D may be TRBD1 (6 bases). The germline V gene encodes CDR1 SGHNT and CDR2 YENEEA. The CDR3 extends over 14 amino acids. Written as DNA, the CDR3 is TGTGCCAGCAGCTACCATCCGGGACAAGGGCGGTGGGACTTC. This sequence encodes CASSYHPGQGRWDF.

Remarks on this clonotype: A read error may be the cause here, since a much bigger clone is one base away. The chain joins TRBV12-3 or TRBV12-4 to TRBJ2-3; the match to TRBD2 covers 8 bases. The CDR3 runs 16 residues. Trimming removed 5 bases from V and 3 bases from J; junction bases left unmatched: 10. The CDR3 nucleotides read TGTGCCAGCAGTCCCTCGGGGGGGGAAACTACAGATACGCAGTATTTT. Translation: CASSPSGGETTDTQYF.

A remark on this clonotype: As the CDR3 is not closed by the conserved phenylalanine or tryptophan, this likely results from a read error. This rearrangement joins TRBV13 to TRBJ2-5; maybe TRBD2 (5 bases). CDR3 size: 15 residues. The V gene's germline CDR1 is PRHDT and CDR2 FYEKMQ (reference sequence). DNA of the CDR3: TGTGCTAGCAGCCCGCGGGTTGGCGGCTCAGAGACCCAGTACTTG. Translation: CASSPRVGGSETQYL.

Concerning this clonotype itself: A much more abundant neighbour one base away suggests this may be a read error. The CDR3 region is CASSVHPGTGATGELLF. The CDR3 region has the DNA TGTGCCAGCAGTGTGCACCCCGGGACAGGGGCCACCGGGGAGCTGTTGTTT. The chain has TRBV5-4 and TRBJ2-2, with 10 nucleotides matching TRBD1. This CDR3 comprises 17 residues. Germline CDR1 and CDR2: SGHNT and YYREEE (reference sequence).

On this clonotype: Since a much larger clone is just one base distant, this may be a read error. V usage is TRBV10-3 and J usage is TRBJ1-2; the D is unclear. This CDR3 is built from 17 residues. Germline V gene lookup returns CDR1 ENHRY and CDR2 SYGVKD. V was clipped by 2 bases and J by 0 bases, with 16 bases between them. The DNA for the CDR3 is TGTGCCATCAGTGAGCCGATAGGGAGGGTTACTAACTATGGCTACACCTTC. Its translation is CAISEPIGRVTNYGYTF.

This clonotype was picked up one time. The chain joins TRBV5-6 to TRBJ1-6; D call uncertain. Trimming pared 6 bases from V and 8 bases from J, leaving 15 bases between. From germline, CDR1 is SGHDT and CDR2 YYEEEE. This CDR3 comprises 14 residues. The CDR3 here is CASNPHGDYSPLHF. CDR3 DNA sequence: TGTGCCAGCAACCCACATGGCGATTATTCACCCCTCCACTTT. Full variable domain (remainder filled in from reference TRBV5-6 and TRBJ1-6): DAGVTQSPTHLIKTRGQQVTLRCSPKSGHDTVSWYQQALGQGPQFIFQYYEEEERQRGNFPDRFSGHQFPNYSSELNVNALLLGDSALYLCASNPHGDYSPLHFGNGTRLTVT.

This clonotype showed up many times. The J gene is TRBJ2-1, the V gene TRBV12-3 or TRBV12-4; 9 nucleotides match TRBD1. V dropped 6 bases and J dropped 10; count of bases not matched to a gene: 7. The CDR3 loop spans 13 amino acids. This CDR3 is CASRRTGDQEQFF. Written as DNA, the CDR3 is TGTGCCAGCAGGCGGACAGGGGACCAAGAGCAGTTCTTC.

This clonotype appeared a single time. Germline and junction disagree at one end, which may indicate a read error. The rearrangement uses TRBV11-2 and TRBJ1-2; D remains ambiguous. This CDR3 region has 14 residues. Germline CDR1 is SGHAT and CDR2 is FQNNGV. As DNA, the CDR3 is TGTGTCAGCAGCTTTGCAGGCGTTACCTATGGCTACACCTTC. The encoded protein is CVSSFAGVTYGYTF.

For this clonotype: Because the CDR3 is missing its conserved closing phenylalanine or tryptophan, this is likely a read error. The J gene is TRBJ2-5, the V gene TRBV11-2; a possible D gene is TRBD1 (6 bases). Germline V gene sequence: CDR1 SGHAT, CDR2 FQNNGV. Trimming stripped 5 bases from V and 2 bases from J, with 21 bases between. This CDR3 has 17 amino acids. The DNA for the CDR3 is TGTGCCAGCAGCCTAGTCAGTGGGGGCAGTGGGCAAGAGACCCAGTACTCC. This sequence encodes CASSLVSGGSGQETQYS.

Notes on this clonotype: One end of the junction varies from germline; a read error may be responsible. The chain links TRBV12-3 or TRBV12-4 to TRBJ2-1; D uncertain. This CDR3 is 15 amino acids long. The CDR3 here is CTSSFPTLRLYEQFF. The CDR3 nucleotides read TGTACCAGCAGTTTCCCAACCCTTCGATTATATGAGCAGTTCTTC.

The rearrangement links TRBV12-3 or TRBV12-4 to TRBJ1-6, with D maybe TRBD1 (6 bases). The CDR3 contains 16 residues. The germline V and J ends were trimmed by 3 bases and 3 bases, with 12 bases remaining between them. The DNA of the CDR3 is TGTGCCAGCAGTTTCGGCAGGGGCATCTATAATTCACCCCTCCACTTT. Its protein is CASSFGRGIYNSPLHF.

The chain combines TRBV7-9 with TRBJ2-3; a possible D gene is TRBD1 (5 bases). Trimming took 5 bases from V and 3 from J, leaving 12 bases between them. Germline V gene data show CDR1 as SEHNR and CDR2 as FQNEAQ (reference sequence). This CDR3 is built from 14 residues. CDR3 protein: CASSNGAGTDTQYF. The CDR3, as DNA: TGTGCCAGCAGCAATGGGGCTGGAACAGATACGCAGTATTTT.

Concerning this clonotype itself: The CDR3 does not close with the conserved phenylalanine or tryptophan, likely indicating a read error. The limits of the CDR3 on the DNA are not certain, so only TCRdb's listed CDR3 is given. The chain carries TRBV29-1 and TRBJ2-7; TRBD1, as called in the table, went unchecked against the DNA. The CDR3 extends over 13 residues, inclusive of both ends. Per the germline V gene, CDR1 is SQVTM and CDR2 is ANQGSEA. The CDR3 reads CSVASSVGHDHYL.

Of note for this clonotype: One end of the junction varies from germline; a read error may be responsible. This chain joins TRBV4-1 and TRBJ2-7, with TRBD1 matching over 7 bases. The germline CDR1 and CDR2 sequences are MGHRA and YSYEKL. The CDR3 spans 16 residues. The CDR3 here is CASGQGGQESYYEQYF. The DNA for the CDR3 is TGCGCCAGCGGCCAAGGAGGACAGGAATCCTATTACGAGCAGTACTTC.

This clonotype was detected ten times or more. The CDR3 DNA reads as TGTGCCAGCAACGTAGTTGGGAGGGGCCTACGGCCCCAGCATTTT. This translates into CASNVVGRGLRPQHF. V is TRBV6-6 and J is TRBJ1-5; D possibly corresponds to TRBD1 (5 bases). The CDR3 totals 15 residues. Trimming shortened V by 7 bases and J by 9 bases, and 22 bases separated the two germline ends. From germline, CDR1 is MNHNY and CDR2 SVGAGI (reference sequence).

Details on this clonotype: A much larger clonotype is one base distant, so this may be a read error. The chain is built from TRBV5-6 and TRBJ1-2; 8 positions agree with TRBD1. The trim removed 4 bases at V and 6 bases at J, leaving 8 bases unmatched. Germline V gene sequence: CDR1 SGHDT, CDR2 YYEEEE. The CDR3 totals 14 residues. CDR3 nucleotides: TGTGCCAGCAGCCTGCCAGGGGGCGACCATGGCTACACCTTC. This gives the protein CASSLPGGDHGYTF.

The chain recombines TRBV18 with TRBJ2-3; D remains ambiguous. Germline V gives CDR1 KGHSH, CDR2 LQKENI. V gave up 6 bases and J gave up 0 bases, with 7 bases separating them. The CDR3 contains 13 residues. The CDR3 DNA reads TGTGCCAGCTCGAAGGTCAGCACAGATACGCAGTATTTT. Translated, it gives CASSKVSTDTQYF.

In its sample, this clonotype is medium-sized. CDR3 DNA: TGTGCCAGCAGCTTAGCAGCCCAAGAGACCCAGTACTTC. As protein: CASSLAAQETQYF. This chain joins TRBV11-2 and TRBJ2-5; the D is unclear. The CDR3 has 13 residues. The V end was cut by 1 base, the J end by 1 base, with 4 bases between. Germline CDR1 SGHAT, CDR2 FQNNGV.

This clonotype was counted ten times or more. This sequence joins TRBV6-1 and TRBJ2-7; D gene ambiguous. The length of the CDR3 is 15 residues. Germline CDR1 MNHNS, CDR2 SASEGT. The V and J ends lost 3 bases and 2 bases respectively, with 14 bases between them. CDR3 region: CASSENWHPTYEQYF. The CDR3 DNA reads as TGTGCCAGCAGTGAGAACTGGCATCCTACCTACGAGCAGTACTTC.

This clonotype was detected a few times. A read error may account for a junction end that differs from germline. The V gene is TRBV11-1, the J gene TRBJ2-7, with 8 bases that match TRBD2. The CDR3 has 15 amino acids. CDR1 and CDR2 from the germline V gene are SGHAT and FQDESV (reference sequence). CDR3 region: CASSAREGDIYEQYF. The CDR3, as DNA: TGTGCCAGCAGCGCCCGGGAGGGTGATATCTACGAGCAGTACTTT.

This clonotype was picked up many times. The V gene is TRBV12-3 or TRBV12-4, the J gene TRBJ2-2, with D perhaps matching TRBD1 or TRBD2 (5 bases each). The CDR3 runs 15 residues. V shed 5 bases and J shed 3 bases, with 13 bases lying between them. Written as DNA, the CDR3 is TGTGCCAGCAGTACCGGGACCGCCTACACCGGGGAGCTGTTTTTT. This encodes CASSTGTAYTGELFF.

With respect to this clonotype: A much larger clone differs from this one at a single base, so this may be a read error. The J gene is TRBJ2-1, the V gene TRBV6-1; TRBD1 is a possible D gene (7 bases). This CDR3 is 15 amino acids long. The germline V and J ends were trimmed by 8 bases and 8 bases, with 22 bases remaining between them. CDR1 and CDR2 from the germline V gene are MNHNS and SASEGT. CDR3 sequence: CASSSGGSFHDEQFF. CDR3 DNA sequence: TGTGCCAGCTCATCAGGGGGGAGTTTCCACGATGAGCAGTTCTTC.

In its sample, this clonotype was seen many times. The chain carries TRBV4-1 and TRBJ2-1; 14 bases align to TRBD2. Per the germline V gene, CDR1 is MGHRA and CDR2 is YSYEKL. This CDR3 contains 15 residues. V trimming: 4 bases; J trimming: 7 bases; junction bases outside the gene matches: 3. CDR3 protein: CASSPGTSGRNEQFF. CDR3 coding DNA: TGCGCCAGCAGCCCCGGGACTAGCGGGAGAAATGAGCAGTTCTTC.

This clonotype was picked up one time. At one end the junction does not follow the germline gene, possibly because of a read error. This sequence joins TRBV11-2 and TRBJ2-2, with D unresolved. Germline CDR1 is SGHAT and CDR2 is FQNNGV. CDR3 length equals 16 residues. The CDR3, as DNA: TGTGCCAGTAGCCCCACGGCAGTTTGGAACATCGGGGAGCTGTTTTTT. Its protein is CASSPTAVWNIGELFF.